The 2 T cell receptor beta chains reported below all come from one sample, sequenced in a study of blood T cell repertoires in COVID-19. Sequencing was performed with immunoSEQ multiplex PCR; in TCRdb, only in-frame clones are kept and a portion is missing. The table lists 40,000 or so clones, 88% of them singletons, with roughly an eighth in the top ten. Sequenced input: peripheral blood. These receptors all stem from a human donor in a cohort sampled during active COVID-19.

V and J are TRBV5-8 and TRBJ2-2; D is uncertain. Germline V gene data show CDR1 as SGHTS and CDR2 as YDEGEE. The length of the CDR3 is 15 residues. The ends were cut back, 3 bases at V and 1 base at J, with 10 bases in the middle. As DNA, the CDR3 is TGTGCCAGCAGCTCAGCTAGGAAGAACACCGGGGAGCTGTTTTTT. It codes for CASSSARKNTGELFF.

The chain has TRBV18 and TRBJ2-3; 7 bases are shared with TRBD2. The CDR3 sequence is 16 residues long. V lost 2 bases, J lost 2 bases, and 7 bases stayed unmatched. Germline CDR1 reads KGHSH; CDR2 reads LQKENI. The CDR3 DNA follows: TGTGCCAGCTCACCAGAGCGGGGTAGTAACACAGATACGCAGTATTTT. Its translation: CASSPERGSNTDTQYF.